This TCR beta chain came from a study of PD-1 blockade in classical Hodgkin lymphoma. Some clones are missing from TCRdb's copy, which holds only in-frame ones; the method was immunoSEQ multiplex PCR. The sample lists roughly 51,000 clones, roughly 80% seen once, with about 12% in the top ten. The CDR3 has 15 amino acids. The germline V gene encodes CDR1 MNHNS and CDR2 SASEGT. Trimming removed 0 bases at V and 2 bases at J, with 9 bases between. Stated time point: cycle 4 day 1 (C4D1), after around six weeks of nivolumab. Every patient experienced relapse after autologous stem cell transplantation, and brentuximab vedotin exposure varied.

V gene TRBV6-1 combines with J gene TRBJ2-3, with unresolved D. Sequencing used peripheral blood mononuclear cells (PBMCs), obtained before the fourth cycle of nivolumab. The receptor was derived from a human donor with classical Hodgkin lymphoma. Written as DNA, the CDR3 is TGTGCCAGCAGTGAAGCTACAATTACCACAGATACGCAGTATTTT. Protein product: CASSEATITTDTQYF.